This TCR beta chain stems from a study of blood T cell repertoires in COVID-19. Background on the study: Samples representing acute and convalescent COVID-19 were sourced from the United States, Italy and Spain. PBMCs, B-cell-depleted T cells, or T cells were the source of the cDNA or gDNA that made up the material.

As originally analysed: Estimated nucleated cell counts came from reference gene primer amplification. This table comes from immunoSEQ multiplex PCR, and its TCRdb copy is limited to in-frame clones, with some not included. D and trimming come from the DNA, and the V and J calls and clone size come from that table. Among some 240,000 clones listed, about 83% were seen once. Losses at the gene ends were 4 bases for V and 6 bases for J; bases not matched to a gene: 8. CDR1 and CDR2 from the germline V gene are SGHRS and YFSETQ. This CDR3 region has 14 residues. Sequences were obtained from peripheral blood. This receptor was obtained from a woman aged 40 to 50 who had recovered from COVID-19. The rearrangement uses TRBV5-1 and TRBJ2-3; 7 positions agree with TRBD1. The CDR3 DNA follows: TGCGCCAGCAGCCCGGGACAGCGAGCGGATACGCAGTATTTT. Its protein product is CASSPGQRADTQYF.